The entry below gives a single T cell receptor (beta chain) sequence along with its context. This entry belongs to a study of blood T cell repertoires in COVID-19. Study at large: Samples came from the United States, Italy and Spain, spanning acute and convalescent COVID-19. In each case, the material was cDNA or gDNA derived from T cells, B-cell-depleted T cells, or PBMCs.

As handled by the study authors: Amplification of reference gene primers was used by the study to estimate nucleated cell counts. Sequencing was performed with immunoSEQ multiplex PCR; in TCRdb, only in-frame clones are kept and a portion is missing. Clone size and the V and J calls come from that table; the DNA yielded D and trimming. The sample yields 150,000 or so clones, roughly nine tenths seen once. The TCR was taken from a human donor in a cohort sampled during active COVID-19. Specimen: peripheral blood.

The CDR3 spells CATGGSGQETQYF. The CDR3 DNA follows: TGTGCCACCGGTGGGAGCGGCCAAGAGACCCAGTACTTC. The chain has TRBV24-1 and TRBJ2-5; D may be TRBD2 (5 bases). This CDR3 has 13 amino acids. The V and J ends lost 9 bases and 1 base respectively, with 11 bases between them. Germline loops: CDR1 KGHDR, CDR2 SFDVKD.